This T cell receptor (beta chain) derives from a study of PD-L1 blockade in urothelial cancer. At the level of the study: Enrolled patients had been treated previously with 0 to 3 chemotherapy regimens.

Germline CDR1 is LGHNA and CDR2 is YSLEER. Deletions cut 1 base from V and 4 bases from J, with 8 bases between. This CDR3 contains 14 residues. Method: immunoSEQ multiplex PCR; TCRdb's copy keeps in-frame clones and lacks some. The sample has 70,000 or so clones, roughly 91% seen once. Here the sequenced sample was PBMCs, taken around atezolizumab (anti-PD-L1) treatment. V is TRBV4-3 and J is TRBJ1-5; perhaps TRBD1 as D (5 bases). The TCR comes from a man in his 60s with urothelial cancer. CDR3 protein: CASSQGRGNQPQHF. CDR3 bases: TGCGCCAGCAGCCAAGGTAGGGGTAATCAGCCCCAGCATTTT.